The next 26 T cell receptor beta chains were all read from a single sample in a study of blood T cell repertoires in COVID-19. TCRdb keeps only in-frame clones here, not all; method: immunoSEQ multiplex PCR. This sample has about 140,000 clones; approximately 85% occur once, and the top ten carry around 4%. What was sequenced was peripheral blood. Receptor source: a woman aged 80 or older with acute or convalescent COVID-19.

The chain couples TRBV27 to TRBJ1-3; D gene unclear. The CDR3 sequence is 16 residues long. V was pared by 2 bases and J by 4 bases, with 15 bases between. The V gene's germline CDR1 is MNHEY and CDR2 SMNVEV (reference sequence). In nucleotides, the CDR3 is TGTGCCAGCAGTTTAAGCCTCCCATCGGGAGGAAACACCATATATTTT. This encodes CASSLSLPSGGNTIYF.

V and J are TRBV24-1 and TRBJ1-5, with a possible D match to TRBD1 (5 bases). V was shortened by 3 bases and J by 9 bases, with 11 bases between the two germline ends. The V gene's germline CDR1 is KGHDR and CDR2 SFDVKD. The length of the CDR3 is 13 residues. The CDR3 is CATSDRGLGPQHF. CDR3 nucleotides: TGTGCCACCAGTGATAGGGGTCTTGGGCCCCAGCATTTT.

The table lists this clone with a count of one. The gene calls are TRBV19 and TRBJ2-7; D perhaps matches TRBD2 (6 bases). The CDR3 consists of 14 residues. Germline V gene sequence: CDR1 LNHDA, CDR2 SQIVND (reference sequence). V was clipped by 3 bases and J by 0 bases, with 9 bases between them. CDR3 in DNA: TGTGCCAGTAGTATCTCTAGCGACTCCTACGAGCAGTACTTC. This translates into CASSISSDSYEQYF.

This clone was seen a handful of times. The chain joins TRBV4-2 to TRBJ1-2; perhaps TRBD1 as D (6 bases). The V end was cut by 4 bases, the J end by 4 bases, with 16 bases between. The CDR3 consists of 15 residues. Germline CDR1 and CDR2: LGHNA and YNFKEQ. The chain's CDR3 is CASSRPTGSSYGYTF. For the CDR3, the DNA is TGTGCCAGCAGCCGCCCTACAGGGTCCAGCTATGGCTACACCTTC.

This clone has more than one count but fewer than ten. V is TRBV28 and J is TRBJ1-1, with TRBD1 matching over 7 bases. Germline CDR1 MDHEN, CDR2 SYDVKM. The CDR3 totals 14 residues. Trimming removed 5 bases from V and 5 bases from J; junction bases left unmatched: 8. CDR3 protein: CASSLFQGETEAFF. The CDR3 DNA reads as TGTGCCAGCAGTCTATTCCAGGGGGAGACTGAAGCTTTCTTT. Based on the CDR3 plus reference TRBV28 and TRBJ1-1, the full variable domain is DVKVTQSSRYLVKRTGEKVFLECVQDMDHENMFWYRQDPGLGLRLIYFSYDVKMKEKGDIPEGYSVSREKKERFSLILESASTNQTSMYLCASSLFQGETEAFFGQGTRLTVV.

V is TRBV9 and J is TRBJ1-2, with TRBD1 as a possible D gene (6 bases). With 4 bases removed from V and 2 bases from J, the gap between germline ends came to 12 bases. This CDR3 region has 14 residues. Germline V CDR1 and CDR2: SGDLS, YYNGEE. CDR3: CASSFGQTNYGYTF. The DNA for the CDR3 is TGTGCCAGCAGCTTCGGACAGACGAACTATGGCTACACCTTC.

This clone was seen just once. The chain couples TRBV4-1 to TRBJ2-5, with TRBD2 matching 8 bases. The CDR3 is 16 residues long. Germline V gives CDR1 MGHRA, CDR2 YSYEKL. The V segment lost 2 bases and the J segment 5 bases; nucleotides outside the gene matches: 10. The CDR3 DNA reads as TGCGCCAGCAGCCAACCTGCCGGGAGGGCTCCCGAGACCCAGTACTTC. This gives the protein CASSQPAGRAPETQYF.

This sequence joins TRBV19 and TRBJ2-3, with a possible D match to TRBD2 (6 bases). Trimming cost V 3 bases and J 10 bases, with 11 bases left between them. Germline values: CDR1 LNHDA, CDR2 SQIVND (reference sequence). The CDR3 runs 12 residues. This CDR3 reads CASSIGGSAQYF. CDR3 DNA sequence: TGTGCCAGTAGTATCGGGGGTAGCGCGCAGTATTTT.

The V gene is TRBV5-4, the J gene TRBJ2-1; 15 bases align to TRBD2. The CDR3 totals 17 residues. CDR1 and CDR2 (germline): SGHNT, YYREEE (reference sequence). J lost 6 bases, V lost 4 bases, and 8 bases had no gene match. The CDR3 DNA reads TGTGCCAGCAGCGCCGGACTAGCGGGAGGGCCCAGCAATGAGCAGTTCTTC. Translated, it gives CASSAGLAGGPSNEQFF. Together with reference TRBV5-4 and TRBJ2-1, the CDR3 gives the full variable domain: ETGVTQSPTHLIKTRGQQVTLRCSSQSGHNTVSWYQQALGQGPQFIFQYYREEENGRGNFPPRFSGLQFPNYSSELNVNALELDDSALYLCASSAGLAGGPSNEQFFGPGTRLTVL.

This clone was counted a single time. The chain couples TRBV7-8 to TRBJ2-1, with TRBD2 matching over 8 bases. CDR1 is SGHVS and CDR2 is FQNEAQ in the germline V gene. The CDR3 is 13 amino acids. The junction had 3 bases not matched to a gene; V was cut back by 4 bases and J by 7 bases. The CDR3 here is CASSSRGGNEQFF. In DNA form, the CDR3 reads TGTGCCAGCAGCTCACGGGGGGGGAATGAGCAGTTCTTC.

The rearrangement uses TRBV1 and TRBJ2-7; the table's TRBD2 call for D was not verified on the DNA. TRBV1 is shown as a pseudogene. The CDR3 spans 16 residues. DNA for the CDR3: TGCACCAGCAGCACTTCGACACAGCGGGAAGCCTACGAGCAGTACTTC. Translation: CTSSTSTQREAYEQYF.

This sequence joins TRBV5-1 and TRBJ1-2; possible D gene TRBD1, 6 bases. V was trimmed by 1 base and J by 1 base, leaving 11 bases between them. Germline-derived CDR1 and CDR2 are SGHRS and YFSETQ. The CDR3 is 15 amino acids. The CDR3 DNA reads as TGCGCCAGCAGCTTGAACGCAGGGGATAACTATGGCTACACCTTC. Translation: CASSLNAGDNYGYTF.

The rearrangement joins TRBV27 to TRBJ1-1; D is possibly TRBD1 (5 bases). The germline V gene encodes CDR1 MNHEY and CDR2 SMNVEV (reference sequence). V was trimmed by 1 base and J by 0 bases, leaving 9 bases between them. The CDR3 is made up of 15 amino acids. The CDR3 is CASSLYSGVNTEAFF. DNA of the CDR3: TGTGCCAGCAGTTTATACTCGGGGGTGAACACTGAAGCTTTCTTT.

The chain recombines TRBV7-9 with TRBJ2-1, with TRBD2 matching 8 bases. V lost 0 bases and J lost 3; bases outside the gene matches: 4. The CDR3 sequence is 16 residues long. From germline, CDR1 is SEHNR and CDR2 FQNEAQ (reference sequence). The CDR3 protein is CASSLALLAGYNEQFF. CDR3 DNA: TGTGCCAGCAGCTTAGCCCTCCTAGCGGGCTACAATGAGCAGTTCTTC.

The chain uses TRBV2 and TRBJ2-3; D is unresolved. CDR1 is SNHLY, CDR2 FYNNEI, per germline. The CDR3 loop spans 13 amino acids. Trimming took off 3 bases at V and 6 bases at J, with 10 bases between the two ends. The CDR3 sequence is CASSDPPVDTQYF. The CDR3 DNA follows: TGTGCCAGCAGTGACCCACCGGTGGATACGCAGTATTTT.

V gene TRBV5-1 combines with J gene TRBJ2-7, with TRBD2 as a possible D gene (5 bases). Germline values: CDR1 SGHRS, CDR2 YFSETQ. This CDR3 has 13 amino acids. V was shortened by 10 bases and J by 6 bases, with 20 bases between the two germline ends. The CDR3, as DNA: TGCGCCTGTAATGACGGGCGGGCCGCCGAGCAGTACTTC. It translates to CACNDGRAAEQYF.

J is TRBJ1-5 and V is TRBV5-1; D is undetermined. Germline CDR1 and CDR2: SGHRS and YFSETQ. This CDR3 comprises 14 residues. The V end lost 0 bases, the J end lost 5 bases, and 9 bases lay between the germline ends. CDR3 loop: CASSLGGIDQPQHF. In DNA form, the CDR3 reads TGCGCCAGCAGCTTGGGAGGGATCGATCAGCCCCAGCATTTT.

The rearrangement uses TRBV7-2 and TRBJ2-1; tentative D call: TRBD2 (6 bases). Trimming pared 5 bases from V and 11 bases from J, leaving 19 bases between. Germline V CDR1 and CDR2: SGHTA, FQGNSA. The CDR3 totals 14 residues. As DNA, the CDR3 is TGTGCCAGCAGCCCAGGGCCAAGGCGGGACCAGCAGTTCTTC. This encodes CASSPGPRRDQQFF.

The chain is built from TRBV6-5 and TRBJ1-1; maybe TRBD1 (6 bases). This CDR3 region has 14 residues. V lost 8 bases to trimming and J lost 2 bases, with 15 bases between them. The germline V gene encodes CDR1 MNHEY and CDR2 SVGAGI. The CDR3 bases are TGTGCCAGCCAGATAGGGGGGGGCAACACTGAAGCTTTCTTT. Translated, it gives CASQIGGGNTEAFF.

The CDR3 reads CASSQSTGVLEPQHF. The DNA of the CDR3 is TGCGCCAGCAGTCAATCGACGGGGGTTCTAGAGCCCCAGCATTTT. The gene calls are TRBV23-1 and TRBJ1-5, with D possibly being TRBD1 (5 bases). TRBV23-1 is classed as an ORF, of uncertain function. The ends were cut back, 0 bases at V and 8 bases at J, with 14 bases in the middle. The CDR3 has 15 residues.

A few counts support this clone. V usage is TRBV10-3 and J usage is TRBJ2-7, with 7 positions matching TRBD1. V shed 8 bases, J shed 5 bases, and the junction held 9 bases outside the gene matches. CDR1 is ENHRY, CDR2 SYGVKD, per germline. This CDR3 comprises 13 residues. Written as DNA, the CDR3 is TGTGCCATCCGGGACAGTGGTATCGACGAGCAGTACTTC. Residues: CAIRDSGIDEQYF.

The rearrangement links TRBV6-5 to TRBJ1-6, with a tentative D call TRBD1 (6 bases). Germline V gene sequence: CDR1 MNHEY, CDR2 SVGAGI. Deletions cut 7 bases from V and 10 bases from J, with 8 bases between. This CDR3 region has 11 residues. The DNA of the CDR3 is TGTGCCAGCAAAGGGGGATCACCCCTCCACTTT. Amino acids: CASKGGSPLHF.

This clone showed up just once. J is TRBJ2-5 and V is TRBV24-1; 10 positions agree with TRBD1. Germline trimming cut 9 bases from V and 5 bases from J; bases unmatched to any gene: 5. The CDR3 is made up of 13 amino acids. Germline assignment: CDR1 KGHDR and CDR2 SFDVKD. CDR3 DNA: TGTGCCACCGGGACAGGGGTTAGGGAGACCCAGTACTTC. Its protein product is CATGTGVRETQYF.

V usage is TRBV28 and J usage is TRBJ1-1, with TRBD1 matching over 7 bases. Germline CDR1 is MDHEN and CDR2 is SYDVKM. The CDR3 sequence is 15 residues long. V trimming: 5 bases; J trimming: 0 bases; junction bases outside the gene matches: 6. CDR3 loop: CASSPHTGVNTEAFF. DNA for the CDR3: TGTGCCAGCAGTCCCCACACAGGGGTGAACACTGAAGCTTTCTTT.

The gene calls are TRBV4-2 and TRBJ2-7; 10 nucleotides match TRBD2. CDR1 is LGHNA, CDR2 YNFKEQ, per germline. The CDR3 contains 16 residues. V trimming: 5 bases; J trimming: 0 bases; junction bases outside the gene matches: 7. CDR3: CASSYRWTSGSYEQYF. The CDR3 region has the DNA TGTGCCAGCAGCTACAGGTGGACTAGCGGCTCCTACGAGCAGTACTTC.

This CDR3 reads CASSSATMNPGNTIYF. The CDR3 DNA reads TGCGCCAGCAGTTCCGCTACCATGAACCCTGGAAACACCATATATTTT. The chain is built from TRBV5-1 and TRBJ1-3; D uncertain. Trimming cost V 5 bases and J 2 bases, with 17 bases left between them. The CDR3 consists of 16 residues. Germline V gene data show CDR1 as SGHRS and CDR2 as YFSETQ.